The source of this T cell receptor beta chain is a study of sequential checkpoint blockade in melanoma. Whole-study results and caveats: About 30 times likelier clinical benefit followed increased tumor T-cell fraction and clonality.

The data were produced by immunoSEQ multiplex PCR, yet TCRdb's version contains in-frame clones alone and is incomplete. The sample has roughly 220 clones, over 20% seen once. Treatment defined: randomized to nivolumab then ipilimumab (arm A) or the reverse (arm B). In its sample, this clone ranks as large. Its specificity is unknown. The sample consisted of tumor tissue (inferred from file names), taken from a patient given nivolumab and ipilimumab in sequence. The clonotype comes from a human donor with melanoma.

CDR3 nucleotide sequence: TGTGCCAGCAGCTCGGACAGGGCAACTAATGAAAAACTGTTTTTT. Translation gives CASSSDRATNEKLFF. The chain is built from TRBV11-3 and TRBJ1-4, with TRBD1 matching over 8 bases. The CDR3 extends over 15 amino acids. Germline loops: CDR1 SGHNT, CDR2 YENEEA. V lost 4 bases, J lost 0 bases, and 1 base stayed unmatched.